A selection of T cell receptor beta chains follows, all from one sample in a study of CD8 T cells in Susac syndrome. TCRdb fed the immunoSEQ multiplex PCR reads into MiXCR, producing one record per CDR3 protein. The table has 50,000 or so distinct CDR3 sequences, 93% seen once; the top ten hold more than 0.45%. The material sequenced was CD8+ T cells from PBMCs. The receptors were gathered from a human donor in good health. Each CDR3 is given with its conserved first and last residue. Each record gives: V gene, J gene, CDR3 protein.

v_gene: TRBV7-2; j_gene: TRBJ1-2; CDR3aa: CASSPDSGANYGYTF
v_gene: TRBV28; j_gene: TRBJ2-7; CDR3aa: CASSHPPYEQYF
v_gene: TRBV19; j_gene: TRBJ1-2; CDR3aa: CASSMGQLYGYTF
v_gene: TRBV15; j_gene: TRBJ2-5; CDR3aa: CATSRGGDREETQYF
v_gene: TRBV7-9; j_gene: TRBJ1-2; CDR3aa: CASSPDAGTGVSGYTF
v_gene: TRBV12-3/TRBV12-4; j_gene: TRBJ2-1; CDR3aa: CASSLGTGSEQFF
v_gene: TRBV5-6; j_gene: TRBJ2-7; CDR3aa: CASSWTMTSGRINEQYF
v_gene: TRBV27; j_gene: TRBJ2-2; CDR3aa: CASSILQGWGELFF
v_gene: TRBV2; j_gene: TRBJ1-1; CDR3aa: CASSMDRNTEAFF
v_gene: TRBV7-9; j_gene: TRBJ2-5; CDR3aa: CASSPHGQETQYF
v_gene: TRBV7-9; j_gene: TRBJ1-2; CDR3aa: CASSPDRNYGYTF
v_gene: TRBV11-2; j_gene: TRBJ2-7; CDR3aa: CASSPQMEYEQYF
v_gene: TRBV15; j_gene: TRBJ2-2; CDR3aa: CATSSGGDTGELFF
v_gene: TRBV4-1; j_gene: TRBJ2-1; CDR3aa: CASSLLDNEQFF
v_gene: TRBV4-1; j_gene: TRBJ2-1; CDR3aa: CASSQGVNEQFF
v_gene: TRBV20-1; j_gene: TRBJ2-1; CDR3aa: CSAPKERASYNEQFF
v_gene: TRBV29-1; j_gene: TRBJ1-1; CDR3aa: CSAGLGSTEAFF
v_gene: TRBV30; j_gene: TRBJ2-1; CDR3aa: CAWSVASGAYNEQFF
v_gene: TRBV24-1; j_gene: TRBJ1-1; CDR3aa: CATSDSTLVGEAFF
v_gene: TRBV13; j_gene: TRBJ2-7; CDR3aa: CASSSQGIRYEQYF
v_gene: TRBV13; j_gene: TRBJ2-1; CDR3aa: CASSIGGGRDEQFF
v_gene: TRBV4-1; j_gene: TRBJ2-7; CDR3aa: CASSQIGDLHEQYF
v_gene: TRBV11-2; j_gene: TRBJ2-7; CDR3aa: CASSYSGRGAYEQYF
v_gene: TRBV14; j_gene: TRBJ2-1; CDR3aa: CASSQGREQFF